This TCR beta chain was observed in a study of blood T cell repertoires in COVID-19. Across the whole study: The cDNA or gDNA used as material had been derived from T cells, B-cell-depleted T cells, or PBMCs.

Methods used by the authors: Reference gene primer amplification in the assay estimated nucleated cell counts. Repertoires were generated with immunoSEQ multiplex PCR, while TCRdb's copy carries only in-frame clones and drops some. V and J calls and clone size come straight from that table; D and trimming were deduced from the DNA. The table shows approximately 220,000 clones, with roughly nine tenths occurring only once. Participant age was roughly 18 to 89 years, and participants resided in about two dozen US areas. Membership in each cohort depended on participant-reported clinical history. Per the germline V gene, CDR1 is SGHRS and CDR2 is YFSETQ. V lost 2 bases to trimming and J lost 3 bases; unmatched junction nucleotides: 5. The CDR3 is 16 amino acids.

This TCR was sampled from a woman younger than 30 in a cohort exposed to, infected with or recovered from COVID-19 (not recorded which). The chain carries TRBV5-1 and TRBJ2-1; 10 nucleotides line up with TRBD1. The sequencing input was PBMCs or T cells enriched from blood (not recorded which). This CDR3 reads CASSFRQGAVYNEQFF. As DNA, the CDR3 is TGCGCCAGCAGCTTCCGACAGGGGGCGGTCTACAATGAGCAGTTCTTC.